The next 16 T cell receptor beta chains were all read from a single sample in a study of shared clonotypes between healthy human individuals (TCRdb year 2020). The library relied on the immunoSEQ multiplex PCR assay. The table was pulled from immuneACCESS by TCRdb, which kept in-frame rearrangements only. Such tables lose some clones; where checked, under half of the loss comes from unresolved V genes, and the rest has no known cause. Here the sample has over a million clones; 98% occur a single time. The ten largest clones represent 0.36% of the sample. Sample: naive CD4+ T cells sorted from blood. Per the publication, the cell subset or site label means: CD45RA+ positively selected. All receptors derive from a man aged 25-40 years in good health.

Worth noting for this clone: This specimen includes other DNA sequences encoding the same CDR3. The genes are TRBV9 and TRBJ2-3; weak D call: TRBD1 (5 bases). The V gene's germline CDR1 is SGDLS and CDR2 YYNGEE. The length of the CDR3 is 13 residues. Between the trimmed V and J ends, which lost 0 bases and 4 bases, there was a span of 6 bases. The chain's CDR3 is CASSVGGADTQYF. Here the CDR3 DNA reads TGTGCCAGCAGCGTAGGGGGCGCAGATACGCAGTATTTT.

The chain is built from TRBV29-1 and TRBJ2-5, with D perhaps matching TRBD2 (5 bases). From germline, CDR1 is SQVTM and CDR2 ANQGSEA. CDR3 size: 14 residues. The ends were cut back, 7 bases at V and 7 bases at J, with 22 bases in the middle. The DNA of the CDR3 is TGCAGCGGTTCGGCCGGTGGGGAGTGGGGGACCCAGTACTTC. Translation: CSGSAGGEWGTQYF.

The V and J genes are TRBV29-1 and TRBJ2-7; D possibly corresponds to TRBD1 (5 bases). This CDR3 has 13 amino acids. Germline CDR1 SQVTM, CDR2 ANQGSEA. V was shortened by 4 bases and J by 2 bases, with 12 bases between the two germline ends. This chain's CDR3 is CSVAHRQTYEQYF. DNA for the CDR3: TGCAGCGTTGCCCACAGGCAAACCTACGAGCAGTACTTC.

Notes on this clone: Other nucleotide sequences in the sample specify the same CDR3. The chain joins TRBV7-3 to TRBJ2-3; no clear D. The V gene lost 2 bases and the J gene lost 2 bases, with 5 bases spanning the gap. The CDR3 is made up of 13 amino acids. CDR1 is SGHTA, CDR2 FQGTGA, per germline. As DNA, the CDR3 is TGTGCCAGCAGCTTAGGTTCCACAGATACGCAGTATTTT. Its translation: CASSLGSTDTQYF.

The chain has TRBV19 and TRBJ2-3, with TRBD2 as a possible D gene (5 bases). CDR3 length equals 14 residues. Germline CDR1 is LNHDA and CDR2 is SQIVND (reference sequence). With 4 bases removed from V and 1 base from J, the gap between germline ends came to 9 bases. CDR3 amino acids: CASSRRGRTDTQYF. The CDR3 DNA sequence: TGTGCCAGTAGTAGGAGAGGGCGCACAGATACGCAGTATTTT.

This clone showed up just once. V gene TRBV5-4 combines with J gene TRBJ1-1, with TRBD1 matching 7 bases. The CDR3 length is 15 residues. The J segment lost 1 base and the V segment lost 0 bases, leaving 3 bases of the junction unmatched. Germline CDR1 SGHNT, CDR2 YYREEE (reference sequence). Here the CDR3 reads CASSLGGQENTEAFF. The CDR3 DNA is TGTGCCAGCAGCTTGGGCGGACAGGAGAACACTGAAGCTTTCTTT.

Here the CDR3 reads CSARLGGEQYF. The CDR3 nucleotides are TGCAGTGCTAGGTTGGGTGGCGAGCAGTACTTC. The chain has TRBV20-1 and TRBJ2-7, with D unresolved. Germline V gene lookup returns CDR1 DFQATT and CDR2 SNEGSKA (reference sequence). Trimming took 3 bases from V and 6 from J, leaving 9 bases between them. The CDR3 length is 11 residues.

The J gene is TRBJ2-5, the V gene TRBV7-2, with TRBD1 matching 8 bases. Trimming cost V 1 base and J 4 bases; bases outside gene matches: 8. CDR1 is SGHTA, CDR2 FQGNSA, per germline. The CDR3 has 16 residues. Written as DNA, the CDR3 is TGTGCCAGCAGCTTAGATGCAGGGGGCGCGTTAGAGACCCAGTACTTC. It specifies CASSLDAGGALETQYF.

The gene calls are TRBV20-1 and TRBJ1-1, with D possibly being TRBD1 (6 bases). Germline V gives CDR1 DFQATT, CDR2 SNEGSKA (reference sequence). The CDR3 covers 11 residues. V was pared by 7 bases and J by 5 bases, with 11 bases between. CDR3 residues: CSGGGWTEAFF. CDR3 DNA sequence: TGCAGTGGAGGGGGATGGACTGAAGCTTTCTTT.

The chain has TRBV7-9 and TRBJ2-7, with a possible D match to TRBD1 (6 bases). Germline CDR1 is SEHNR and CDR2 is FQNEAQ (reference sequence). Trimming stripped 5 bases from V and 0 bases from J, with 8 bases between. This CDR3 contains 13 residues. CDR3 amino acids: CASSADSSYEQYF. The CDR3 DNA reads TGTGCCAGCAGCGCGGACAGCTCCTACGAGCAGTACTTC.

The genes are TRBV6-5 and TRBJ2-7, with 9 positions matching TRBD1. After removal of 8 bases from V and 5 bases from J, the junction contained 4 bases not matched to a gene. Germline lookup yields CDR1 MNHEY and CDR2 SVGAGI. This CDR3 region has 12 residues. The DNA of the CDR3 is TGTGCCAGCTCACAGGGGGCCCACGAGCAGTACTTC. Translated, it gives CASSQGAHEQYF.

V is TRBV2 and J is TRBJ1-5; a weak D match, TRBD1 (6 bases). The V end was cut by 2 bases, the J end by 4 bases, with 9 bases between. CDR1 is SNHLY and CDR2 is FYNNEI in the germline V gene. The CDR3 contains 14 residues. CDR3 nucleotide sequence: TGTGCCAGCAGTGAAAGGGGGAGGAATCAGCCCCAGCATTTT. The encoded protein is CASSERGRNQPQHF. The whole variable domain, remainder taken from reference TRBV2 and TRBJ1-5, is EPEVTQTPSHQVTQMGQEVILRCVPISNHLYFYWYRQILGQKVEFLVSFYNNEISEKSEIFDDQFSVERPDGSNFTLKIRSTKLEDSAMYFCASSERGRNQPQHFGDGTRLSIL.

This sequence joins TRBV9 and TRBJ1-5; D is undetermined. The germline gives CDR1 SGDLS, CDR2 YYNGEE. The ends were cut back, 0 bases at V and 6 bases at J, with 28 bases in the middle. CDR3 length equals 20 residues. DNA of the CDR3: TGTGCCAGCAGCGTAGATTGGATGGAAACACGCAAACGGATACGTCAGCCCCAGCATTTT. Protein product: CASSVDWMETRKRIRQPQHF.

The chain carries TRBV15 and TRBJ2-1; TRBD2 aligns across 9 bases. The CDR3 is 17 amino acids. Looked up from germline, CDR1 is LNHNV and CDR2 is YYDKDF (reference sequence). Trimming removed 1 base from V and 6 bases from J; junction bases left unmatched: 10. The CDR3 region is CATSRGRGAGGLNEQFF. The CDR3 DNA sequence: TGTGCCACCAGCAGAGGCCGAGGGGCGGGAGGGCTCAATGAGCAGTTCTTC.

About this clone: This sample includes further DNA sequences coding for the same CDR3. The V gene is TRBV7-9, the J gene TRBJ2-7; 12 positions agree with TRBD1. From germline, CDR1 is SEHNR and CDR2 FQNEAQ (reference sequence). The CDR3 loop spans 15 amino acids. V trimming: 3 bases; J trimming: 4 bases; junction bases outside the gene matches: 4. CDR3 sequence reads: CASSFRDRGLYEQYF. The CDR3 bases are TGTGCCAGCAGCTTCCGGGACAGGGGGCTTTACGAGCAGTACTTC.

V is TRBV7-9 and J is TRBJ2-1; TRBD2 matches at 14 bases. V was pared by 3 bases and J by 8 bases, with 6 bases of the junction left unmatched. This CDR3 comprises 16 residues. Germline CDR1 and CDR2: SEHNR and FQNEAQ (reference sequence). The CDR3 spells CASSFRLAGGRDEQFF. The CDR3 DNA reads as TGTGCCAGCAGCTTTCGACTAGCGGGAGGGAGGGATGAGCAGTTCTTC.